This is a list of T cell receptor beta chains from one sample in a study of cytomegalovirus exposure and HLA in healthy donors. The table came from immunoSEQ multiplex PCR; TCRdb's copy has only in-frame clones and leaves some out. The top ten hold around a tenth of the sample, which has 80,000 to 95,000 clones, about nine tenths seen once. Sequencing used PBMCs. The receptors derive from a man in his thirties or forties in good health and CMV-seropositive. The CDR3 runs from the conserved cysteine through the conserved F or W. D genes are given only for firm matches. The size of a clone is reported for some rows only, either as once, few or many, or as a class for expanded clones.

j_gene,d_gene,abundance,v_gene,CDR3aa,CDR3nt
TRBJ1-2,NA,NA,TRBV5-1,CASRRTSPYGYTF,TGCGCCAGCCGGAGGACTTCCCCCTATGGCTACACCTTC
TRBJ2-5,NA,NA,TRBV25-1,CASSEPDRWWETQYF,TGTGCCAGCAGTGAACCTGACAGGTGGTGGGAGACCCAGTACTTC
TRBJ1-5,TRBD1,NA,TRBV10-1,CASRSRRQGVLQPQHF,TGCGCCAGCAGAAGCCGCAGACAGGGGGTTCTTCAGCCCCAGCATTTT
TRBJ2-7,TRBD2,NA,TRBV30,CAWSGGTALAGEEQYF,TGTGCCTGGAGTGGGGGGACAGCACTAGCGGGAGAAGAGCAGTACTTC
TRBJ1-2,NA,NA,TRBV27,CASSFGASDYGYTF,TGTGCCAGCAGTTTTGGGGCGTCGGACTATGGCTACACCTTC
TRBJ2-2,TRBD2,once,TRBV6-5,CASSTGTSGIGELFF,TGTGCCAGCAGTACGGGGACTAGCGGGATCGGGGAGCTGTTTTTT
TRBJ2-3,NA,once,TRBV25-1,CASSEFSLSDTQYF,TGTGCCAGCAGTGAATTCTCTCTTTCAGATACGCAGTATTTT
TRBJ2-1,TRBD2,NA,TRBV27,CASSFGLAGLPFF,TGTGCCAGCAGTTTCGGACTAGCGGGCTTACCGTTCTTC
TRBJ2-7,TRBD2,NA,TRBV5-1,CASSLTQGLAFYEQYF,TGCGCCAGCAGCTTAACCCAGGGACTAGCTTTCTACGAGCAGTACTTC
TRBJ2-2,NA,NA,TRBV25-1,CASSEAVANTGELFF,TGTGCCAGCAGTGAGGCGGTCGCGAACACCGGGGAGCTGTTTTTT
TRBJ1-4,TRBD1,NA,TRBV5-5,CASTLEVTGDIEKLFF,TGTGCCAGCACCCTGGAGGTTACAGGGGATATTGAAAAACTGTTTTTT
TRBJ2-1,TRBD2,NA,TRBV9,CASSAGKGLAGVISYNEQFF,TGTGCCAGCAGCGCCGGGAAAGGACTAGCGGGAGTTATATCCTACAATGAGCAGTTCTTC
TRBJ2-1,TRBD1,few,TRBV6-1,CASSLPGQGNNEQFF,TGTGCCAGCAGCCTCCCGGGACAGGGGAACAATGAGCAGTTCTTC
TRBJ2-2,TRBD1,NA,TRBV7-8,CASSPGTGGTGELFF,TGTGCCAGCAGCCCCGGGACAGGGGGCACCGGGGAGCTGTTTTTT
TRBJ1-4,NA,NA,TRBV27,CASSLNTGRNEKLFF,TGTGCCAGCAGTTTAAACACAGGGAGAAATGAAAAACTGTTTTTT
TRBJ1-1,NA,NA,TRBV27,CASSLRGGGTEAFF,TGTGCCAGCAGTTTACGGGGGGGAGGCACTGAAGCTTTCTTT
TRBJ1-2,TRBD1,once,TRBV2,CASGGTGGASGYTF,TGTGCCAGCGGGGGCACAGGGGGCGCGTCTGGCTACACCTTC
TRBJ2-3,TRBD2,NA,TRBV5-1,CASSLLAAGVSDTQYF,TGCGCCAGCAGCTTGTTGGCAGCGGGAGTGTCGGATACGCAGTATTTT
TRBJ1-5,NA,NA,TRBV12-2,CASRPLNQPQHF,TGTGCAAGTCGTCCACTAAATCAGCCCCAGCATTTT
TRBJ2-1,NA,NA,TRBV7-9,CASSLTGEEDEQFF,TGTGCCAGCAGCTTAACGGGGGAGGAGGATGAGCAGTTCTTC
TRBJ2-7,NA,NA,TRBV4-1,CASSQGRGSYEQYF,TGCGCCAGCAGCCAAGGGCGGGGCTCCTACGAGCAGTACTTC
TRBJ2-5,TRBD2,NA,TRBV19,CASNQPGLAGGETQYF,TGTGCCAGTAACCAACCGGGACTAGCGGGAGGAGAGACCCAGTACTTC